This passage covers 21 T cell receptor beta chains from one sample sequenced in a study of control samples from healthy donors and cancer patients. Assay: immunoSEQ multiplex PCR; the TCRdb copy retains only in-frame clones and omits some. The sample includes under 200,000 clones, around 96% of them seen just once. Sequencing was done on a sample of blood. These receptors all come from a woman between 40 and 50 years old in good health.

This clone showed up just once. The chain couples TRBV10-3 to TRBJ1-2; the D gene is possibly TRBD1 (6 bases). The V end lost 6 bases, the J end lost 0 bases, and 14 bases lay between the germline ends. CDR1 ENHRY and CDR2 SYGVKD come from the germline V gene. The length of the CDR3 is 15 residues. The DNA of the CDR3 is TGTGCCATCAGCCCACAGGGAACAGCTAACTATGGCTACACCTTC. It yields the protein CAISPQGTANYGYTF.

The chain has TRBV4-1 and TRBJ1-5, with D tentatively TRBD1 (5 bases). V was shortened by 2 bases and J by 9 bases, with 8 bases between the two germline ends. The CDR3 is 12 amino acids. CDR1 and CDR2 (germline): MGHRA, YSYEKL. This CDR3 reads CASSQTGGPQHF. DNA for the CDR3: TGCGCCAGCAGCCAAACTGGGGGGCCCCAGCATTTT.

The J gene is TRBJ2-3, the V gene TRBV7-3; D may be TRBD1 or TRBD2 (5 bases each). CDR1 and CDR2 (germline): SGHTA, FQGTGA. The CDR3 covers 17 residues. V was shortened by 5 bases and J by 6 bases, with 24 bases between the two germline ends. The CDR3 nucleotides are TGTGCCAGCAGCCCCAAAACGGGCCTCGGGGCTGGGGATACGCAGTATTTT. Amino acid sequence: CASSPKTGLGAGDTQYF.

The chain is built from TRBV10-3 and TRBJ1-1; no clear D gene. CDR3 size: 14 residues. With 10 bases removed from V and 1 base from J, the gap between germline ends came to 16 bases. Germline values: CDR1 ENHRY, CDR2 SYGVKD. CDR3 sequence reads: CANKITGSNTEAFF. The CDR3 DNA follows: TGTGCCAACAAAATTACGGGGTCGAACACTGAAGCTTTCTTT.

This rearrangement joins TRBV4-1 to TRBJ1-1; D gene uncertain. Trimming took 2 bases from V and 3 from J, leaving 4 bases between them. The CDR3 loop spans 12 amino acids. From germline, CDR1 is MGHRA and CDR2 YSYEKL. The CDR3 is CASSQLDTEAFF. DNA of the CDR3: TGCGCCAGCAGCCAATTGGACACTGAAGCTTTCTTT.

This clone occurred once. The chain carries TRBV7-2 and TRBJ2-3; 11 bases are shared with TRBD2. CDR3 length: 16 amino acids. The junction had 7 bases not matched to a gene; V was cut back by 5 bases and J by 3 bases. CDR1 is SGHTA, CDR2 FQGNSA, per germline. The CDR3 spells CASSLQTSGVTDTQYF. The CDR3, as DNA: TGTGCCAGCAGCCTCCAGACTAGCGGGGTTACAGATACGCAGTATTTT.

The chain recombines TRBV6-6 with TRBJ2-7; 9 bases map to TRBD2. Losses at the gene ends were 2 bases for V and 5 bases for J; bases not matched to a gene: 7. CDR3 length: 15 amino acids. Germline assignment: CDR1 MNHNY and CDR2 SVGAGI (reference sequence). CDR3: CASSYVAGAWHEQYF. DNA of the CDR3: TGTGCCAGCAGTTACGTAGCGGGGGCCTGGCACGAGCAGTACTTC.

The chain uses TRBV19 and TRBJ2-2; 8 nucleotides align to TRBD2. The CDR3 has 19 residues. The germline CDR1 and CDR2 sequences are LNHDA and SQIVND (reference sequence). Trimming removed 2 bases from V and 1 base from J; junction bases left unmatched: 12. The DNA for the CDR3 is TGTGCCAGTAGTATAAATGGACGTAATAGCGGGGTGAACACCGGGGAGCTGTTTTTT. Its translation: CASSINGRNSGVNTGELFF.

The genes are TRBV19 and TRBJ1-1, with D possibly being TRBD1 (6 bases). V lost 7 bases and J lost 1, with 13 bases in between. The CDR3 loop spans 14 amino acids. Per the germline V gene, CDR1 is LNHDA and CDR2 is SQIVND (reference sequence). This chain's CDR3 is CASTTTGTNTEAFF. The CDR3 DNA sequence: TGTGCCAGTACTACTACAGGGACGAACACTGAAGCTTTCTTT.

The chain joins TRBV7-2 to TRBJ1-5; 8 nucleotides align to TRBD1. The V and J ends lost 5 bases and 7 bases, in that order; junction bases with no gene match: 4. Looked up from germline, CDR1 is SGHTA and CDR2 is FQGNSA. This CDR3 has 13 amino acids. The CDR3 sequence: CASSTQGGQPQHF. In DNA, the CDR3 is TGTGCCAGCAGCACACAGGGGGGGCAGCCCCAGCATTTT.

Details on this clone: Distinct nucleotide sequences in the sample also encode this CDR3. The V and J genes are TRBV5-6 and TRBJ2-7; a possible D gene is TRBD2 (6 bases). The V gene lost 5 bases and the J gene lost 3 bases, with 15 bases spanning the gap. In germline, CDR1 is SGHDT, CDR2 YYEEEE. The CDR3 extends over 14 amino acids. The CDR3 nucleotides are TGTGCCAGCAGGGGAGTGGGGGGTGGCTACGAGCAGTACTTC. As protein: CASRGVGGGYEQYF.

This sequence joins TRBV3-1 (or the pseudogene TRBV3-2) and TRBJ2-7; 13 bases are a match to TRBD2. Trimming cost V 4 bases and J 7 bases; bases outside gene matches: 13. The CDR3 spans 17 residues. Per germline, CDR1 LGHDT and CDR2 YNNKEL (reference sequence). CDR3 residues: CASSPPPGTSGMGEQYF. The DNA of the CDR3 is TGTGCCAGCAGCCCGCCCCCGGGGACTAGCGGGATGGGGGAGCAGTACTTC.

This chain uses TRBV7-9 with TRBJ1-4, with 8 bases that match TRBD1. After removal of 7 bases from V and 8 bases from J, the junction contained 6 bases not matched to a gene. CDR1 is SEHNR, CDR2 FQNEAQ, per germline (reference sequence). The CDR3 is made up of 13 amino acids. CDR3 DNA: TGTGCCAGCAACCGACAGGGGAACGAAAAACTGTTTTTT. Translating gives CASNRQGNEKLFF.

This clone showed up just once. The rearrangement joins TRBV10-2 to TRBJ1-5; 7 bases agree with TRBD1. The length of the CDR3 is 16 residues. Per the germline V gene, CDR1 is WSHSY and CDR2 is SAAADI. The J segment lost 2 bases and the V segment lost 6 bases, leaving 10 bases of the junction unmatched. Written as DNA, the CDR3 is TGCGCCAGCAGCGAGGAACAGGGGCACGGCAATCAGCCCCAGCATTTT. Its translation is CASSEEQGHGNQPQHF.

J is TRBJ1-3 and V is TRBV7-2; D is uncertain. Germline-derived CDR1 and CDR2 are SGHTA and FQGNSA. CDR3 length: 12 residues. The germline V and J ends were trimmed by 6 bases and 0 bases, with 3 bases remaining between them. The CDR3 DNA is TGTGCCAGCAGTTTCTCTGGAAACACCATATATTTT. This codes for CASSFSGNTIYF.

The chain's CDR3 is CASSQDSHSGANVLTF. The DNA for the CDR3 is TGCGCCAGCAGCCAAGATTCTCACTCTGGGGCCAACGTCCTGACTTTC. The gene calls are TRBV4-3 and TRBJ2-6; D is unresolved. In germline, CDR1 is LGHNA, CDR2 YSLEER. This CDR3 comprises 16 residues. Trimming shortened V by 0 bases and J by 0 bases, and 6 bases separated the two germline ends.

CDR3 region: CASSEGDRAKGEQYF. DNA for the CDR3: TGCGCCAGCAGTGAGGGTGACAGGGCTAAGGGGGAGCAGTACTTC. V usage is TRBV10-2 and J usage is TRBJ2-7, with 7 bases matching TRBD1. The CDR3 consists of 15 residues. From germline, CDR1 is WSHSY and CDR2 SAAADI. V shed 2 bases and J 7 bases; nucleotides not matched to a gene: 11.

The chain couples TRBV6-5 to TRBJ1-3, with TRBD1 matching over 7 bases. The CDR3 has 13 amino acids. Germline V gene sequence: CDR1 MNHEY, CDR2 SVGAGI. Unmatched junction bases numbered 3, after V lost 10 bases and J lost 0 bases. The CDR3 spells CATGGHSGNTIYF. CDR3 in DNA: TGTGCCACAGGGGGACACTCTGGAAACACCATATATTTT.

The V call is TRBV15, the J call TRBJ1-1, with 7 bases lining up with TRBD1. Looked up from germline, CDR1 is LNHNV and CDR2 is YYDKDF (reference sequence). Trimming cost V 5 bases and J 1 base; bases outside gene matches: 4. The CDR3 is 14 residues long. CDR3 in DNA: TGTGCCACCAGCGGGGGACAGAAGAACACTGAAGCTTTCTTT. Protein: CATSGGQKNTEAFF.

The CDR3 DNA follows: TGTGCCAGCAGCTTGGACAGGGTCGAGCAGTACTTC. It specifies CASSLDRVEQYF. The rearrangement uses TRBV7-9 and TRBJ2-7; the match to TRBD1 covers 8 bases. After removal of 3 bases from V and 6 bases from J, the junction contained 1 base not matched to a gene. The germline gives CDR1 SEHNR, CDR2 FQNEAQ (reference sequence). CDR3 length: 12 amino acids.

In this sample, this clone turned up a few times. This chain connects TRBV29-1 to TRBJ2-7; maybe TRBD1 (5 bases). Trimming pared 7 bases from V and 4 bases from J, leaving 14 bases between. Germline values: CDR1 SQVTM, CDR2 ANQGSEA. This CDR3 is built from 12 residues. The CDR3 nucleotides read TGCAGCGCTAGGGGTTGGGATTACGAGCAGTACTTC. It translates to CSARGWDYEQYF.